These 20 T cell receptor beta chains were sequenced from one sample in a study of OX40 agonist ivuxolimab in advanced cancers. TCRdb's copy holds only in-frame clones and misses some; the assay was immunoSEQ multiplex PCR. The repertoire holds 15,000 to 20,000 clones, with 72% as singletons. This specimen was CD4+ or CD8+ T cells sorted from blood, taken in a trial of the OX40 agonist ivuxolimab. These receptor sequences come from an adult with an advanced solid tumor such as melanoma, head and neck, liver or kidney cancer.

V usage is TRBV28 and J usage is TRBJ2-5, with D perhaps assigned TRBD1 or TRBD2 (6 bases each). CDR1 and CDR2 from the germline V gene are MDHEN and SYDVKM. Trimming took off 4 bases at V and 5 bases at J, with 17 bases between the two ends. This CDR3 spans 15 amino acids. CDR3 nucleotide sequence: TGTGCCAGCAGTTCACAGACAGGAGGGGTCGAGACCCAGTACTTC. The encoded protein is CASSSQTGGVETQYF.

As to this clone: The same CDR3 also results from other DNA sequences found in this sample. The rearrangement joins TRBV2 to TRBJ2-2; D unclear. The germline gives CDR1 SNHLY, CDR2 FYNNEI. The V and J ends lost 2 bases and 5 bases respectively, with 12 bases between them. The CDR3 consists of 15 residues. The CDR3 loop reads CASSENRQPTGELFF. DNA for the CDR3: TGTGCCAGCAGTGAAAACAGACAACCTACCGGGGAGCTGTTTTTT. The full variable domain, rest sourced from reference TRBV2 and TRBJ2-2, is EPEVTQTPSHQVTQMGQEVILRCVPISNHLYFYWYRQILGQKVEFLVSFYNNEISEKSEIFDDQFSVERPDGSNFTLKIRSTKLEDSAMYFCASSENRQPTGELFFGEGSRLTVL.

V usage is TRBV5-6 and J usage is TRBJ2-7; 7 nucleotides align to TRBD1. The CDR3 loop spans 15 amino acids. The V segment lost 0 bases and the J segment 4 bases; nucleotides outside the gene matches: 7. Germline V CDR1 and CDR2: SGHDT, YYEEEE. The CDR3 loop reads CASSLAGTVTYEQYF. CDR3 nucleotides: TGTGCCAGCAGCTTGGCCGGGACAGTGACTTACGAGCAGTACTTC.

In its sample, this clone was seen once. The chain couples TRBV7-8 to TRBJ2-1; D might be TRBD1 (5 bases). The CDR3 is 12 amino acids. Trimming pared 5 bases from V and 4 bases from J, leaving 6 bases between. Germline-derived CDR1 and CDR2 are SGHVS and FQNEAQ. The CDR3 DNA follows: TGTGCCAGCAGCAGGGGTTACAATGAGCAGTTCTTC. Protein sequence: CASSRGYNEQFF.

This rearrangement joins TRBV6-1 to TRBJ2-5; D remains ambiguous. Per the germline V gene, CDR1 is MNHNS and CDR2 is SASEGT. The length of the CDR3 is 13 residues. V gave up 2 bases and J gave up 4 bases, with 8 bases separating them. The DNA of the CDR3 is TGTGCCAGCAGTGAACCCCTTCTAGAGACCCAGTACTTC. It specifies CASSEPLLETQYF.

This chain uses TRBV4-1 with TRBJ2-1, with 9 bases fitting TRBD2. The CDR3 runs to 14 residues. CDR1 is MGHRA, CDR2 YSYEKL, per germline. V lost 5 bases and J lost 4; bases outside the gene matches: 3. Written as DNA, the CDR3 is TGCGCCAGCAGCGAGCGGGGGGTTTACAATGAGCAGTTCTTC. This gives the protein CASSERGVYNEQFF.

The CDR3 protein is CASSIPGQNYGYTF. The CDR3 coding sequence is TGTGCCAGCAGTATTCCGGGACAGAACTATGGCTACACCTTC. V gene TRBV25-1 combines with J gene TRBJ1-2, with 7 bases identical to TRBD1. Germline lookup yields CDR1 MGHDK and CDR2 SYGVNS. This CDR3 comprises 14 residues. J lost 2 bases, V lost 5 bases, and 5 bases had no gene match.

This clone was picked up one time. The rearrangement uses TRBV7-6 and TRBJ2-5; the match to TRBD1 covers 7 bases. J lost 7 bases, V lost 5 bases, and 19 bases had no gene match. Germline V gene data show CDR1 as SGHVS and CDR2 as FNYEAQ. The CDR3 contains 17 residues. Here the CDR3 reads CASSPILSNQGEGTQYF. The CDR3 nucleotides read TGTGCCAGCAGCCCGATCCTTTCGAATCAGGGGGAAGGGACCCAGTACTTC.

V usage is TRBV13 and J usage is TRBJ2-5, with unresolved D. Germline CDR1 PRHDT, CDR2 FYEKMQ (reference sequence). This CDR3 is built from 12 residues. V lost 8 bases, J lost 5 bases, and 12 bases lay in between. CDR3 nucleotide sequence: TGTGCCAGCTCCCCGGGCGGTGAGACCCAGTACTTC. Translated, it gives CASSPGGETQYF.

The V gene is TRBV7-8, the J gene TRBJ1-1; D not resolved. The V gene lost 1 base and the J gene lost 1 base, with 7 bases spanning the gap. CDR3 size: 14 residues. From germline, CDR1 is SGHVS and CDR2 FQNEAQ. CDR3 loop: CASSLVGRNTEAFF. The CDR3 nucleotides are TGTGCCAGCAGCTTAGTAGGGAGGAACACTGAAGCTTTCTTT. Complete variable domain (other parts from reference TRBV7-8 and TRBJ1-1): GAGVSQSPRYKVAKRGQDVALRCDPISGHVSLFWYQQALGQGPEFLTYFQNEAQLDKSGLPSDRFFAERPEGSVSTLKIQRTQQEDSAVYLCASSLVGRNTEAFFGQGTRLTVV.

The chain is built from TRBV11-2 and TRBJ2-5, with D maybe TRBD2 (5 bases). V shed 5 bases and J shed 5 bases, with 12 bases lying between them. CDR1 is SGHAT, CDR2 FQNNGV, per germline. The CDR3 runs 13 residues. CDR3 sequence (DNA): TGTGCCAGCAGCCCGGCGGGTGGGGAGACCCAGTACTTC. Its translation: CASSPAGGETQYF.

The chain combines TRBV29-1 with TRBJ2-3; possible D gene TRBD1, 6 bases. The CDR3 has 12 residues. From germline, CDR1 is SQVTM and CDR2 ANQGSEA. Between the trimmed V and J ends, which lost 5 bases and 6 bases, there was a span of 12 bases. CDR3 loop: CSVNPQGDTQYF. The CDR3 coding sequence is TGCAGCGTTAATCCCCAGGGGGATACGCAGTATTTT.

This clone was picked up one time. This chain joins TRBV5-5 and TRBJ1-6, with unresolved D. The germline gives CDR1 SGHKS, CDR2 YYEKEE (reference sequence). CDR3 length: 16 residues. V was shortened by 0 bases and J by 6 bases, with 13 bases between the two germline ends. The CDR3 here is CASSLDWKGANSPLHF. In DNA form, the CDR3 reads TGTGCCAGCAGCTTGGACTGGAAAGGAGCTAATTCACCCCTCCACTTT.

The rearrangement uses TRBV7-9 and TRBJ2-7; D remains ambiguous. With 1 base removed from V and 2 bases from J, the gap between germline ends came to 9 bases. The CDR3 consists of 14 residues. Germline CDR1 and CDR2: SEHNR and FQNEAQ (reference sequence). CDR3 DNA: TGTGCCAGCAGCTTAGTAGGATCCACCTACGAGCAGTACTTC. This sequence encodes CASSLVGSTYEQYF.

The J gene is TRBJ1-2, the V gene TRBV11-2; D remains unclear. This CDR3 region has 15 residues. The ends were cut back, 5 bases at V and 4 bases at J, with 17 bases in the middle. Per the germline V gene, CDR1 is SGHAT and CDR2 is FQNNGV. The CDR3 region is CASSNTSLWGYGYTF. The CDR3 bases are TGTGCCAGCAGCAATACCTCCCTCTGGGGCTATGGCTACACCTTC.

The J gene is TRBJ1-1, the V gene TRBV11-1; D possibly corresponds to TRBD1 (5 bases). The germline V gene encodes CDR1 SGHAT and CDR2 FQDESV (reference sequence). This CDR3 has 13 amino acids. Between the trimmed V and J ends, which lost 6 bases and 8 bases, there was a span of 16 bases. The CDR3 nucleotides read TGTGCCAGCAGTCTGATTCGGGGGATCGAAGCTTTCTTT. Translation gives CASSLIRGIEAFF. The full variable domain, rest sourced from reference TRBV11-1 and TRBJ1-1, is EAEVAQSPRYKITEKSQAVAFWCDPISGHATLYWYRQILGQGPELLVQFQDESVVDDSQLPKDRFSAERLKGVDSTLKIQPAELGDSAMYLCASSLIRGIEAFFGQGTRLTVV.

The chain is built from TRBV4-1 and TRBJ1-2; D unresolved. V dropped 5 bases and J dropped 2 bases, with 9 bases sitting between them. Germline V gene lookup returns CDR1 MGHRA and CDR2 YSYEKL. The CDR3 spans 13 residues. The CDR3 DNA follows: TGCGCCAGCAGCTCGACCGTAAACTATGGCTACACCTTC. Amino acids: CASSSTVNYGYTF.

V and J are TRBV27 and TRBJ2-7; 9 bases align to TRBD1. The CDR3 spans 14 residues. Germline loops: CDR1 MNHEY, CDR2 SMNVEV (reference sequence). The V gene end was trimmed by 4 bases and the J gene end by 4 bases; junction bases not matched to a gene: 5. As DNA, the CDR3 is TGTGCCAGCAGTTGGTCGGGACAGGGATACGAGCAGTACTTC. Amino acids: CASSWSGQGYEQYF.

V is TRBV13 and J is TRBJ2-1; tentative D call: TRBD2 (5 bases). V was trimmed by 3 bases and J by 4 bases, leaving 10 bases between them. From germline, CDR1 is PRHDT and CDR2 FYEKMQ (reference sequence). The CDR3 is 14 residues long. In DNA form, the CDR3 reads TGTGCCAGCAGCTTTGGTAGGGAGTACAATGAGCAGTTCTTC. Its protein is CASSFGREYNEQFF.

The chain is built from TRBV19 and TRBJ1-1, with a possible D match to TRBD1 (6 bases). V was clipped by 0 bases and J by 3 bases, with 17 bases between them. The CDR3 runs 17 residues. Germline CDR1 and CDR2: LNHDA and SQIVND (reference sequence). DNA for the CDR3: TGTGCCAGTAGTATAGATCGCGGGGCAGGGGCGGACACTGAAGCTTTCTTT. Amino acid sequence: CASSIDRGAGADTEAFF.